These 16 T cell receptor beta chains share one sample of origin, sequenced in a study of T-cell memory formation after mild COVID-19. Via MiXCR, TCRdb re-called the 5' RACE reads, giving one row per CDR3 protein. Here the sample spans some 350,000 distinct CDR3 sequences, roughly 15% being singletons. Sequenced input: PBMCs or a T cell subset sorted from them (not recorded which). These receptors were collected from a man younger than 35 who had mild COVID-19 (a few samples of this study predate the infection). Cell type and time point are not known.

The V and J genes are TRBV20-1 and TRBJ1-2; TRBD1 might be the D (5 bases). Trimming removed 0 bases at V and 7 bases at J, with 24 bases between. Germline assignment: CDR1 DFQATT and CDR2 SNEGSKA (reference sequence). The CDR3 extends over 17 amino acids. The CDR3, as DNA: TGCAGTGCTAGAGATCTTCGAGGGACTGGGAATCGGCCTGGCTACACCTTC. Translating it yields CSARDLRGTGNRPGYTF.

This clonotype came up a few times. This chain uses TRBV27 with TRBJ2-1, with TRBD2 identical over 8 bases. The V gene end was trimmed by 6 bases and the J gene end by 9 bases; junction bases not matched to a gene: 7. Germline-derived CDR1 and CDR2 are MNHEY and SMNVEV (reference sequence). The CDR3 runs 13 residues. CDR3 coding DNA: TGTGCCAGCAGATTCCGGGGGGGCACTGAGCAGTTCTTC. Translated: CASRFRGGTEQFF.

This CDR3 reads CASTLSVLAGETQYF. CDR3 bases: TGCGCCAGCACGCTCTCGGTGCTAGCTGGAGAGACCCAGTACTTC. The chain employs TRBV5-1 and TRBJ2-5, with TRBD2 as a possible D gene (5 bases). The CDR3 totals 15 residues. CDR1 is SGHRS and CDR2 is YFSETQ in the germline V gene. V gave up 6 bases and J gave up 4 bases, with 19 bases separating them.

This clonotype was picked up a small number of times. In nucleotides, the CDR3 is TGTGCCAGCAGCCCTGCGGGCGGGGGTAAAAAAGAGCAGTTCTTC. This codes for CASSPAGGGKKEQFF. V and J are TRBV11-2 and TRBJ2-1; 7 positions agree with TRBD2. This CDR3 is 15 amino acids long. The trim removed 5 bases at V and 10 bases at J, leaving 14 bases unmatched. CDR1 is SGHAT and CDR2 is FQNNGV in the germline V gene.

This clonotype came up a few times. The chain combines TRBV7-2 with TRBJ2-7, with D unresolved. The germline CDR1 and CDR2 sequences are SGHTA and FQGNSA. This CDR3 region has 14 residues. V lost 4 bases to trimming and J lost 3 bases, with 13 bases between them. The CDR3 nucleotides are TGTGCCAGCAGCTCCCGTGGACGGCTCTACGAGCAGTACTTC. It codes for CASSSRGRLYEQYF.

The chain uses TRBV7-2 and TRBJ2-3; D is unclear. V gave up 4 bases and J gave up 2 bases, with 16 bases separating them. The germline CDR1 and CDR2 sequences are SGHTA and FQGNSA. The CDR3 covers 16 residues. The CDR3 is CASSSQYPPNTDTQYF. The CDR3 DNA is TGTGCCAGCAGCTCACAATATCCTCCCAACACAGATACGCAGTATTTT.

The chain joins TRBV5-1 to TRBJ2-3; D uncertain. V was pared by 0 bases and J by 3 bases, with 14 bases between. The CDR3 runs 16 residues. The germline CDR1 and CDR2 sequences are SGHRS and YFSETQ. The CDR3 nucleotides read TGCGCCAGCAGCTTGGCCTGGACGTTGGGTACAGATACGCAGTATTTT. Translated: CASSLAWTLGTDTQYF.

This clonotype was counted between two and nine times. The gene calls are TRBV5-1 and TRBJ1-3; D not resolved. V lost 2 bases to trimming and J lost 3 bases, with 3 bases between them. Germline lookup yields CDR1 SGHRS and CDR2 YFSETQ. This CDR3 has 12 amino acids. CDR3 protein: CASSFDGNTIYF. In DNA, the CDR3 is TGCGCCAGCAGCTTTGATGGAAACACCATATATTTT. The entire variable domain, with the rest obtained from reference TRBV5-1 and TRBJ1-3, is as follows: KAGVTQTPRYLIKTRGQQVTLSCSPISGHRSVSWYQQTPGQGLQFLFEYFSETQRNKGNFPGRFSGRQFSNSRSEMNVSTLELGDSALYLCASSFDGNTIYFGEGSWLTVV.

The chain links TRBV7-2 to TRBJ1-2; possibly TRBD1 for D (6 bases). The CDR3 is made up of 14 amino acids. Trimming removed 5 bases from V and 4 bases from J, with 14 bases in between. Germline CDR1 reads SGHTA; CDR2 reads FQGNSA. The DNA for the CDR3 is TGTGCCAGCAGCAAAGGACAGATTTCCTATGGCTACACCTTC. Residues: CASSKGQISYGYTF.

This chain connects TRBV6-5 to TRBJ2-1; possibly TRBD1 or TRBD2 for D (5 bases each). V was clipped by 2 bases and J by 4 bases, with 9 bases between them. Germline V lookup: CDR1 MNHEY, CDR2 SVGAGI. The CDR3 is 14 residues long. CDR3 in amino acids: CASSYRDRYNEQFF. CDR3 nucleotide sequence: TGTGCCAGCAGTTACCGGGACCGATACAATGAGCAGTTCTTC.

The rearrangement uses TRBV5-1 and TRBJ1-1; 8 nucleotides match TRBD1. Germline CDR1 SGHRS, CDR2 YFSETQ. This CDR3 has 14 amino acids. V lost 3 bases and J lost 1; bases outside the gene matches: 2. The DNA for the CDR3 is TGCGCCAGCAGCTGGGGGACAGGGAACACTGAAGCTTTCTTT. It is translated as CASSWGTGNTEAFF.

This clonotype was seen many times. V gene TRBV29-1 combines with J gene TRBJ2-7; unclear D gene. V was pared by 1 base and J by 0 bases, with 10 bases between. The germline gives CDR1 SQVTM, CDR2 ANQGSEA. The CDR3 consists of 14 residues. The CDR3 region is CSVEVPLSSYEQYV. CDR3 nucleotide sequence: TGCAGCGTTGAAGTGCCTCTGAGCTCCTACGAGCAGTACGTC.

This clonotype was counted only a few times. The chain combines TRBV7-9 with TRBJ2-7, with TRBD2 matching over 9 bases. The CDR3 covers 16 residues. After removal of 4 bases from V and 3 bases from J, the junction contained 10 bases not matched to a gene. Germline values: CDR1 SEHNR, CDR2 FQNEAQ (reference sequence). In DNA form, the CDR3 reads TGTGCCAGCAGCTCAACATCTCGACTAGCGGACTACGAGCAGTACTTC. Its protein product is CASSSTSRLADYEQYF.

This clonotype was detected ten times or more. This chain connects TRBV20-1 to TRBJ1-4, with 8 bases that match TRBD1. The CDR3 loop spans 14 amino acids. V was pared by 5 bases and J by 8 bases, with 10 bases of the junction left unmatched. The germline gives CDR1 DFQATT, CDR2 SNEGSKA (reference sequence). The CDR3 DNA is TGCAGTGCTTCGCGGACAGGGTCGAGGGAAAAACTGTTTTTT. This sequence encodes CSASRTGSREKLFF.

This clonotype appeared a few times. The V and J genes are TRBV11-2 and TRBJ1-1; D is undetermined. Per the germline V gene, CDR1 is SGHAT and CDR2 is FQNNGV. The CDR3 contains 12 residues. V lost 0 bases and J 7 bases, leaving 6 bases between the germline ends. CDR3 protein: CASSLEANEAFF. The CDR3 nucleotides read TGTGCCAGCAGCTTAGAAGCCAATGAAGCTTTCTTT.

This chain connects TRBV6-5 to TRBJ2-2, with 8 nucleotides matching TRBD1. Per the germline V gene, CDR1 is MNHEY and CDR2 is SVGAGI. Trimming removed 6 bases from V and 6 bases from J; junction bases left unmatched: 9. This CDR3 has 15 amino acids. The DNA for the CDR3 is TGTGCCAGCAGCCCCGGACAGGGATGGGCCGGGGAGCTGTTTTTT. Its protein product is CASSPGQGWAGELFF.